A single sample gave rise to the 29 T cell receptor beta chains below, sequenced in a study of beta chain features in type 1 diabetes. Reverse transcribing all isolated RNA meant expressed TCRB transcripts were sequenced. The assay was immunoSEQ multiplex PCR, and TCRdb's table has in-frame clones only and misses some. The sample lists about 260,000 clones; about 71% were seen once. Sample: naive CD4+ T cells from blood. The receptors shown here come from a man aged 30 to 45 in good health.

Only one count was recorded for this clone. The V gene is TRBV9, the J gene TRBJ2-1; D is ambiguous. CDR1 SGDLS and CDR2 YYNGEE come from the germline V gene. Trimming pared 0 bases from V and 7 bases from J, leaving 5 bases between. The CDR3 consists of 12 residues. The CDR3 nucleotides read TGTGCCAGCAGCGTAGCGAATAATGAGCAGTTCTTC. It yields the protein CASSVANNEQFF.

The J gene is TRBJ1-1, the V gene TRBV29-1; D may be TRBD1 (6 bases). The germline V and J ends were trimmed by 5 bases and 4 bases, with 17 bases remaining between them. Germline V gene data show CDR1 as SQVTM and CDR2 as ANQGSEA. The CDR3 contains 14 residues. This chain's CDR3 is CSVKGGPLTTEAFF. In DNA, the CDR3 is TGCAGCGTTAAGGGGGGGCCATTGACCACTGAAGCTTTCTTT.

CDR3 sequence reads: CASSLGTGIHYNEQFF. CDR3 in DNA: TGTGCCAGCAGCTTAGGTACGGGGATCCACTACAATGAGCAGTTCTTC. The V call is TRBV11-2, the J call TRBJ2-1, with D tentatively TRBD2 (5 bases). The germline V and J ends were trimmed by 1 base and 3 bases, with 13 bases remaining between them. The CDR3 runs to 16 residues. Germline V gene lookup returns CDR1 SGHAT and CDR2 FQNNGV.

The chain has TRBV13 and TRBJ2-7; D not resolved. Trimming removed 0 bases at V and 3 bases at J, with 6 bases between. This CDR3 has 13 amino acids. The germline V gene encodes CDR1 PRHDT and CDR2 FYEKMQ (reference sequence). The CDR3 is CASSLGQGYEQYF. The CDR3 nucleotides are TGTGCCAGCAGCTTAGGCCAAGGCTACGAGCAGTACTTC.

This clone was counted only a few times. The V and J genes are TRBV30 and TRBJ2-1, with D perhaps given as TRBD1 or TRBD2 (6 bases each). Germline loops: CDR1 GTSNPN, CDR2 SVGIG (reference sequence). The CDR3 covers 13 residues. V lost 2 bases, J lost 9 bases, and 14 bases lay in between. CDR3 residues: CAWSLSKGGEQFF. The DNA for the CDR3 is TGTGCCTGGAGTTTATCGAAGGGGGGTGAGCAGTTCTTC.

This chain joins TRBV4-3 and TRBJ2-1; 11 positions match TRBD2. The CDR3 covers 15 residues. V trimming: 1 base; J trimming: 4 bases; junction bases outside the gene matches: 0. The germline gives CDR1 LGHNA, CDR2 YSLEER. The CDR3: CASSQGTSGYNEQFF. The CDR3 nucleotides are TGCGCCAGCAGCCAAGGGACTAGCGGGTACAATGAGCAGTTCTTC.

The chain carries TRBV6-1 and TRBJ1-5, with D unresolved. The CDR3 length is 13 residues. The germline V gene has CDR1 MNHNS and CDR2 SASEGT. Trimming shortened V by 1 base and J by 6 bases, and 7 bases separated the two germline ends. CDR3 bases: TGTGCCAGCAGTGAAGGTTGGAGTCAGCCCCAGCATTTT. Its protein product is CASSEGWSQPQHF.

The rearrangement links TRBV25-1 to TRBJ2-1; TRBD2 aligns across 15 bases. V gave up 5 bases and J gave up 4 bases; unmatched junction bases: 9. CDR3 length: 18 residues. Germline V gene lookup returns CDR1 MGHDK and CDR2 SYGVNS. The CDR3 nucleotides read TGTGCCAGCAGTCCCTTGGACGGGACTAGCGGGAGGTACAATGAGCAGTTCTTC. Translation: CASSPLDGTSGRYNEQFF.

The V and J genes are TRBV4-2 and TRBJ2-7; D unclear. Germline V gene lookup returns CDR1 LGHNA and CDR2 YNFKEQ. The CDR3 is made up of 16 amino acids. Trimming took off 4 bases at V and 1 base at J, with 17 bases between the two ends. The CDR3: CASSRVEAQASYEQYF. The CDR3 DNA sequence: TGTGCCAGCAGCCGAGTAGAGGCGCAGGCGTCCTACGAGCAGTACTTC.

This chain joins TRBV25-1 and TRBJ2-1; D may be TRBD1 (5 bases). Trimming pared 7 bases from V and 8 bases from J, leaving 15 bases between. CDR3 length equals 13 residues. The germline V gene encodes CDR1 MGHDK and CDR2 SYGVNS. The CDR3 bases are TGTGCCAGCAACCCCACAGGTGTCCATGAGCAGTTCTTC. Amino acids: CASNPTGVHEQFF.

J is TRBJ1-2 and V is TRBV6-6; no definite D call. V lost 6 bases to trimming and J lost 1 base, with 3 bases between them. This CDR3 comprises 11 residues. Per germline, CDR1 MNHNY and CDR2 SVGAGI (reference sequence). Written as DNA, the CDR3 is TGTGCCAGCAGGAGTAACTATGGCTACACCTTC. This codes for CASRSNYGYTF.

This clone showed up just a few times. V usage is TRBV5-1 and J usage is TRBJ2-7; weak D call: TRBD1 (5 bases). V lost 0 bases, J lost 2 bases, and 12 bases lay in between. The CDR3 has 15 amino acids. Germline CDR1 is SGHRS and CDR2 is YFSETQ. The CDR3 DNA reads as TGCGCCAGCAGCTTGGGACAGACGTCTACCTACGAGCAGTACTTC. Protein product: CASSLGQTSTYEQYF.

The rearrangement uses TRBV27 and TRBJ2-7; D possibly corresponds to TRBD2 (5 bases). V dropped 2 bases and J dropped 6 bases, with 11 bases sitting between them. Per the germline V gene, CDR1 is MNHEY and CDR2 is SMNVEV (reference sequence). CDR3 length: 13 residues. The CDR3 DNA sequence: TGTGCCAGCAGTTTAGTTTCTCGGGGCGAGCAGTACTTC. It is translated as CASSLVSRGEQYF.

This chain links TRBV29-1 with TRBJ1-2; 7 positions agree with TRBD1. The junction had 7 bases not matched to a gene; V was cut back by 8 bases and J by 4 bases. The CDR3 contains 12 residues. Per the germline V gene, CDR1 is SQVTM and CDR2 is ANQGSEA. CDR3 in DNA: TGCAGCATACAACAGGGGACCTATGGCTACACCTTC. Encoded protein: CSIQQGTYGYTF. The whole variable domain, filled in from reference TRBV29-1 and TRBJ1-2, reads SAVISQKPSRDICQRGTSLTIQCQVDSQVTMMFWYRQQPGQSLTLIATANQGSEATYESGFVIDKFPISRPNLTFSTLTVSNMSPEDSSIYLCSIQQGTYGYTFGSGTRLTVV.

CDR3 protein: CASSYKAAQYF. As DNA, the CDR3 is TGTGCCAGCAGTTACAAGGCGGCCCAGTACTTC. This chain uses TRBV6-6 with TRBJ2-5; unclear D gene. Germline assignment: CDR1 MNHNY and CDR2 SVGAGI (reference sequence). The CDR3 consists of 11 residues. The V gene lost 2 bases and the J gene lost 9 bases, with 7 bases spanning the gap.

The rearrangement joins TRBV7-2 to TRBJ2-7; D unresolved. V lost 5 bases to trimming and J lost 4 bases, with 12 bases between them. The CDR3 spans 13 residues. Germline CDR1 SGHTA, CDR2 FQGNSA. The CDR3 DNA follows: TGTGCCAGCAGCCGCACGCGAGGTTACGAGCAGTACTTC. Translating it yields CASSRTRGYEQYF.

J is TRBJ2-5 and V is TRBV10-3, with D possibly being TRBD1 (6 bases). CDR1 and CDR2 (germline): ENHRY, SYGVKD. V dropped 8 bases and J dropped 0 bases, with 10 bases sitting between them. The CDR3 runs 13 residues. DNA of the CDR3: TGTGCCATCCGACACAGGGACCAAGAGACCCAGTACTTC. It translates to CAIRHRDQETQYF.

A few counts support this clone. V and J are TRBV30 and TRBJ2-1; D may be TRBD2 (5 bases). This CDR3 is built from 14 residues. The germline gives CDR1 GTSNPN, CDR2 SVGIG (reference sequence). V was shortened by 1 base and J by 3 bases, with 10 bases between the two germline ends. The chain's CDR3 is CAWSEAAVYNEQFF. The CDR3 DNA reads TGTGCCTGGAGTGAAGCGGCGGTCTACAATGAGCAGTTCTTC.

This clone was seen a single time. V gene TRBV5-1 combines with J gene TRBJ2-3; D remains ambiguous. The CDR3 runs 15 residues. V lost 3 bases and J lost 5, with 16 bases in between. Germline CDR1 is SGHRS and CDR2 is YFSETQ. This CDR3 is CASSWAPRLVDTQYF. CDR3 DNA sequence: TGCGCCAGCAGCTGGGCCCCCCGTTTGGTAGATACGCAGTATTTT.

This rearrangement joins TRBV5-4 to TRBJ2-5; 8 nucleotides line up with TRBD2. Germline V CDR1 and CDR2: SGHNT, YYREEE (reference sequence). The CDR3 length is 16 residues. The V and J ends lost 1 base and 2 bases, in that order; junction bases with no gene match: 7. The CDR3 DNA is TGTGCCAGCAGCTTGTCCTTTAGCGGGGTTCAAGAGACCCAGTACTTC. Residues: CASSLSFSGVQETQYF.

The chain is built from TRBV19 and TRBJ1-6; D is undetermined. The V gene's germline CDR1 is LNHDA and CDR2 SQIVND (reference sequence). Trimming removed 5 bases from V and 7 bases from J, with 12 bases in between. The CDR3 spans 14 residues. CDR3 coding DNA: TGTGCCAGTAGTTCGTCGGAAAGGAATTCACCCCTCCACTTT. Encoded protein: CASSSSERNSPLHF.

The chain employs TRBV30 and TRBJ1-1; possible D gene TRBD1, 5 bases. Germline V gives CDR1 GTSNPN, CDR2 SVGIG (reference sequence). V was pared by 0 bases and J by 6 bases, with 14 bases between. The CDR3 sequence is 14 residues long. The CDR3 region is CAWSVASGRSEAFF. The DNA of the CDR3 is TGTGCCTGGAGTGTAGCATCAGGGCGGTCTGAAGCTTTCTTT.

The V gene is TRBV30, the J gene TRBJ2-7; TRBD2 matches 10 bases. V lost 2 bases, J lost 3 bases, and 7 bases stayed unmatched. This CDR3 is 15 amino acids long. Germline-derived CDR1 and CDR2 are GTSNPN and SVGIG (reference sequence). The CDR3 is CAWSNAASGSYEQYF. The CDR3 DNA reads TGTGCCTGGAGTAACGCAGCTAGCGGGAGCTACGAGCAGTACTTC.

This CDR3 is CASSFQGGTQETQYF. The CDR3, as DNA: TGTGCCAGCAGCTTTCAGGGTGGGACACAAGAGACCCAGTACTTC. V and J are TRBV7-2 and TRBJ2-5; TRBD1 is a possible D gene (6 bases). The V end lost 3 bases, the J end lost 2 bases, and 13 bases lay between the germline ends. There are 15 residues in the CDR3. Germline values: CDR1 SGHTA, CDR2 FQGNSA.

This chain links TRBV6-5 with TRBJ1-5; weak D call: TRBD1 (5 bases). V shed 2 bases and J shed 6 bases, with 11 bases lying between them. This CDR3 is built from 14 residues. From germline, CDR1 is MNHEY and CDR2 SVGAGI. CDR3 sequence reads: CASSYGAGGQPQHF. Here the CDR3 DNA reads TGTGCCAGCAGTTACGGGGCAGGAGGTCAGCCCCAGCATTTT.

This clone came up a few times. The J gene is TRBJ1-2, the V gene TRBV2; TRBD1 matches at 7 bases. The V gene end was trimmed by 6 bases and the J gene end by 0 bases; junction bases not matched to a gene: 4. CDR3 length: 14 residues. Germline V gene lookup returns CDR1 SNHLY and CDR2 FYNNEI. CDR3 region: CASRGTVSNYGYTF. The CDR3 nucleotides read TGTGCCAGCAGGGGGACAGTCTCTAACTATGGCTACACCTTC.

The chain has TRBV4-2 and TRBJ2-1, with D possibly TRBD2 on 6 matching bases. Trimming took off 4 bases at V and 2 bases at J, with 15 bases between the two ends. CDR3 length: 16 residues. In germline, CDR1 is LGHNA, CDR2 YNFKEQ. The CDR3 DNA sequence: TGTGCCAGCAGCCTCGTCGGGGGACCGACCTACAATGAGCAGTTCTTC. As protein: CASSLVGGPTYNEQFF.

V is TRBV29-1 and J is TRBJ2-3; D may be TRBD2 (7 bases). Germline V gene lookup returns CDR1 SQVTM and CDR2 ANQGSEA. The CDR3 totals 15 residues. Trimming left V 4 bases short and J 5 bases short, with 19 bases between. For the CDR3, the DNA is TGCAGCGTTGCCCATCCCCCCGGGGGGCGAGATACGCAGTATTTT. It specifies CSVAHPPGGRDTQYF.

The CDR3 DNA reads as TGTGCCAGCAGGTCCCCCCCAGGGGGCGCAAAATATGGCTACACCTTC. Protein: CASRSPPGGAKYGYTF. The chain is built from TRBV28 and TRBJ1-2; 8 positions agree with TRBD1. The CDR3 totals 16 residues. V gave up 6 bases and J gave up 5 bases; unmatched junction bases: 14. Germline CDR1 reads MDHEN; CDR2 reads SYDVKM.